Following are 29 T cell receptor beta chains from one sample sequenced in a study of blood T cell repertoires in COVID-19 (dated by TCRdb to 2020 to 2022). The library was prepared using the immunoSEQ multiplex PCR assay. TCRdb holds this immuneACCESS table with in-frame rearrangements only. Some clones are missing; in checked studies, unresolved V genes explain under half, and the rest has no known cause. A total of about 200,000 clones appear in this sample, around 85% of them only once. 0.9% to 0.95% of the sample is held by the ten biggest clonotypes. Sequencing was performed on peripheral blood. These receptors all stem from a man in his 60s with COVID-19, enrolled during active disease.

The CDR3 here is CASSLDRVGTEAFF. The CDR3, as DNA: TGTGCCAGCAGCCTAGACAGGGTTGGGACTGAAGCTTTCTTT. The V and J genes are TRBV5-5 and TRBJ1-1; TRBD1 aligns across 7 bases. CDR3 length equals 14 residues. Germline values: CDR1 SGHKS, CDR2 YYEKEE (reference sequence). Germline trimming cut 4 bases from V and 5 bases from J; bases unmatched to any gene: 8.

The CDR3 here is CASSGGLAGAYNEQFF. The CDR3 bases are TGTGCCAGCAGTGGGGGACTAGCGGGTGCCTACAATGAGCAGTTCTTC. The chain links TRBV28 to TRBJ2-1, with TRBD2 matching 12 bases. Per the germline V gene, CDR1 is MDHEN and CDR2 is SYDVKM. The CDR3 loop spans 16 amino acids. V shed 5 bases and J 2 bases; nucleotides not matched to a gene: 4.

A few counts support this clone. The chain's CDR3 is CASSSQGLDTQYF. DNA of the CDR3: TGTGCCAGCAGTTCCCAGGGGCTGGATACGCAGTATTTT. This chain joins TRBV12-3 or TRBV12-4 and TRBJ2-3, with D perhaps TRBD1 (6 bases). V was clipped by 4 bases and J by 6 bases, with 11 bases between them. This CDR3 spans 13 amino acids.

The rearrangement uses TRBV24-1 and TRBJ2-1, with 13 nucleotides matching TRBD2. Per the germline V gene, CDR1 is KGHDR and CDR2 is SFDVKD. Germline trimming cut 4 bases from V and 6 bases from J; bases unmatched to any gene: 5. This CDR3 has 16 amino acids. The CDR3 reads CATSDPLAGGFNEQFF. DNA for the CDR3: TGTGCCACCAGTGACCCACTAGCGGGAGGGTTCAATGAGCAGTTCTTC.

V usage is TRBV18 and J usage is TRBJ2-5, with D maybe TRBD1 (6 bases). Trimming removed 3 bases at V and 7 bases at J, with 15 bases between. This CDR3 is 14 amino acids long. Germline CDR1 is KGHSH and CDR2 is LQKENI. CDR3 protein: CASSPLNRAGTQYF. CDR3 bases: TGTGCCAGCTCACCCCTCAACAGGGCGGGGACCCAGTACTTC.

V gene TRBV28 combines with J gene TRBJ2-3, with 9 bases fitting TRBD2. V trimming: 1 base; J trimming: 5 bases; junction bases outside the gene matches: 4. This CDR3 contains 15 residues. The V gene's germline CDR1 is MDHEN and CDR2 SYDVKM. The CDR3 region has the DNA TGTGCCAGCAGTTTATTAGCGGGAGAAAGAGATACGCAGTATTTT. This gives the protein CASSLLAGERDTQYF.

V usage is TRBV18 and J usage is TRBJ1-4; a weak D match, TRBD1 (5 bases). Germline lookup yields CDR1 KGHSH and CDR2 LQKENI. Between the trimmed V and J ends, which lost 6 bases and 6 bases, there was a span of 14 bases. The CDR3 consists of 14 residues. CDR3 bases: TGTGCCAGCTCGACAGCCTACGGAGATGAAAAACTGTTTTTT. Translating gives CASSTAYGDEKLFF.

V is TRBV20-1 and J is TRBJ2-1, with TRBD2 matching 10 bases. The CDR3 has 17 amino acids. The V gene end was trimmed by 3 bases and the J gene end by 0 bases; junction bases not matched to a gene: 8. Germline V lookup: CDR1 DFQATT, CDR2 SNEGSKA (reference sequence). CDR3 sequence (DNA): TGCAGTGCTAGTAGTCGGGCTAGCGGGGGCTCCTACAATGAGCAGTTCTTC. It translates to CSASSRASGGSYNEQFF.

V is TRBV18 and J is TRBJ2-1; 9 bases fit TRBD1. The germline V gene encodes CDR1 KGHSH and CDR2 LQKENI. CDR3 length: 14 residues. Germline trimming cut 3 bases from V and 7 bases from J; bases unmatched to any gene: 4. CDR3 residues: CASSPQGTGNEQFF. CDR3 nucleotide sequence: TGTGCCAGCTCACCTCAAGGGACAGGGAATGAGCAGTTCTTC.

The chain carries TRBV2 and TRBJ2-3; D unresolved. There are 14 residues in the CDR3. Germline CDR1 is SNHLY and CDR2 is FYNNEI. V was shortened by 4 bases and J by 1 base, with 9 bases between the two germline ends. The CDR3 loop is CASSVQAGTDTQYF. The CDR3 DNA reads TGTGCCAGCAGTGTCCAGGCCGGCACAGATACGCAGTATTTT.

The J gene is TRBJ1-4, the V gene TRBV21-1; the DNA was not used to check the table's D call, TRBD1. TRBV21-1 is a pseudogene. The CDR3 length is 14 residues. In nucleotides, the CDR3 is TGTGCCAGCAGCAAAGGGACAGGTAATGAAAAACTGTTTTTT. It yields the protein CASSKGTGNEKLFF.

The chain's CDR3 is CASSFAGNHQPQHF. The CDR3 nucleotides read TGTGCCAGCAGTTTTGCAGGGAATCATCAGCCCCAGCATTTT. The rearrangement uses TRBV27 and TRBJ1-5; D may be TRBD1 (5 bases). Trimming left V 3 bases short and J 5 bases short, with 11 bases between. CDR3 length equals 14 residues. CDR1 is MNHEY and CDR2 is SMNVEV in the germline V gene (reference sequence).

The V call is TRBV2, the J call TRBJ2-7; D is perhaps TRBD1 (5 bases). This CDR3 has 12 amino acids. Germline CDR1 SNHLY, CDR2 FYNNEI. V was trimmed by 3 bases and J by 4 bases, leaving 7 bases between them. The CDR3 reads CASSETAYEQYF. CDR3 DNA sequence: TGTGCCAGCAGTGAGACAGCTTACGAGCAGTACTTC.

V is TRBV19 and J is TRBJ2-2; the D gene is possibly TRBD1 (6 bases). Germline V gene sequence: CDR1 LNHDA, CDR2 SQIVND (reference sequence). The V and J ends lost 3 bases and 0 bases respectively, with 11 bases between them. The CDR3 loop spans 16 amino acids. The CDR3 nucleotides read TGTGCCAGTAGTATGAGGAGGACAGCGAACACCGGGGAGCTGTTTTTT. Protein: CASSMRRTANTGELFF.

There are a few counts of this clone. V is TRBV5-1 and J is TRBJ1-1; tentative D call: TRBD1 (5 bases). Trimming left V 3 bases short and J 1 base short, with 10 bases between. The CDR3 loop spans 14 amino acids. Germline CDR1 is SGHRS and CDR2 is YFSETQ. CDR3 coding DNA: TGCGCCAGCAGCTCCGGGGGACCGAACACTGAAGCTTTCTTT. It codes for CASSSGGPNTEAFF.

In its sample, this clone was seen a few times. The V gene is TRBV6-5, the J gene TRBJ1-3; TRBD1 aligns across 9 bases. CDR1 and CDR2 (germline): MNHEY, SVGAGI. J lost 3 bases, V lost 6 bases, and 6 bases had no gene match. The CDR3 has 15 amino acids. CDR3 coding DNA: TGTGCCAGCAGGATAACAGGGGGCGGTGGAAACACCATATATTTT. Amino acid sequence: CASRITGGGGNTIYF.

CDR3 coding DNA: TGTGCCAGCAGCGACTACAGGGGGGTTCAGCCCCAGCATTTT. This encodes CASSDYRGVQPQHF. V usage is TRBV5-6 and J usage is TRBJ1-5, with 8 bases that match TRBD1. V trimming: 4 bases; J trimming: 6 bases; junction bases outside the gene matches: 6. CDR3 size: 14 residues. Germline V gene lookup returns CDR1 SGHDT and CDR2 YYEEEE.

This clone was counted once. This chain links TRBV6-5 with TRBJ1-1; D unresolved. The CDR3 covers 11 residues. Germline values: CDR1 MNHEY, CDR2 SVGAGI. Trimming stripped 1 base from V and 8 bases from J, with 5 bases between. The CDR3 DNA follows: TGTGCCAGCAGTTACTACAGAGAAGCTTTCTTT. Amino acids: CASSYYREAFF.

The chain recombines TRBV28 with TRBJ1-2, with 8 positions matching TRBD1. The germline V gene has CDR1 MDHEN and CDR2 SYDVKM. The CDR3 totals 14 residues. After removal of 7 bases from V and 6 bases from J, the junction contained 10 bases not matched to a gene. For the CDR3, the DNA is TGTGCCAGCAAAACCAGGGGGCAAAGGGATGGCTACACCTTC. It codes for CASKTRGQRDGYTF.

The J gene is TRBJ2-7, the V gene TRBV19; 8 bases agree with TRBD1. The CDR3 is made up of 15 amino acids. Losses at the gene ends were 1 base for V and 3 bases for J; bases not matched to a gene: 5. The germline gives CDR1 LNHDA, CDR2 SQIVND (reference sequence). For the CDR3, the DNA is TGTGCCAGTAGTATAGCCTCTGACAGGGGCTACGAGCAGTACTTC. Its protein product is CASSIASDRGYEQYF.

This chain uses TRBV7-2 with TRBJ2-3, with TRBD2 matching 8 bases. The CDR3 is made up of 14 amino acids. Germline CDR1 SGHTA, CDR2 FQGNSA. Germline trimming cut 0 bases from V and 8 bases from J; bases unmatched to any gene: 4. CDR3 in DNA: TGTGCCAGCAGCTTAGCCGGAGCGGGAGTTACGCAGTATTTT. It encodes CASSLAGAGVTQYF.

The CDR3 reads CASSLAGSSNTEAFF. The CDR3 coding sequence is TGTGCCAGCAGCTTAGCGGGCAGTTCTAACACTGAAGCTTTCTTT. The chain uses TRBV7-6 and TRBJ1-1, with no clear D. This CDR3 has 15 amino acids. Germline loops: CDR1 SGHVS, CDR2 FNYEAQ. V gave up 0 bases and J gave up 2 bases, with 10 bases separating them. Full variable domain (outside the CDR3, taken from reference TRBV7-6 and TRBJ1-1): GAGVSQSPRYKVTKRGQDVALRCDPISGHVSLYWYRQALGQGPEFLTYFNYEAQQDKSGLPNDRFSAERPEGSISTLTIQRTEQRDSAMYRCASSLAGSSNTEAFFGQGTRLTVV.

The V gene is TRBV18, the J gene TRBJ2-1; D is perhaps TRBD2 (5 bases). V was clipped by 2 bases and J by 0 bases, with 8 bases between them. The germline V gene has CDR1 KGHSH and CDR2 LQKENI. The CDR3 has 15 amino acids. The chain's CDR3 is CASSPAGSSYNEQFF. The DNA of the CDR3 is TGTGCCAGCTCACCAGCGGGTAGCTCCTACAATGAGCAGTTCTTC. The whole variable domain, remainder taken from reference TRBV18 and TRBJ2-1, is NAGVMQNPRHLVRRRGQEARLRCSPMKGHSHVYWYRQLPEEGLKFMVYLQKENIIDESGMPKERFSAEFPKEGPSILRIQQVVRGDSAAYFCASSPAGSSYNEQFFGPGTRLTVL.

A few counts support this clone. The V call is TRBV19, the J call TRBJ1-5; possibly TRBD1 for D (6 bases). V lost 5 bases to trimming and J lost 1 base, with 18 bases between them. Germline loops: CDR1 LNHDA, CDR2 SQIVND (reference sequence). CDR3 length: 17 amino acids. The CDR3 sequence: CASSPRGGGGSNQPQHF. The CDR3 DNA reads TGTGCCAGTAGTCCCCGGGGAGGGGGAGGCAGCAATCAGCCCCAGCATTTT.

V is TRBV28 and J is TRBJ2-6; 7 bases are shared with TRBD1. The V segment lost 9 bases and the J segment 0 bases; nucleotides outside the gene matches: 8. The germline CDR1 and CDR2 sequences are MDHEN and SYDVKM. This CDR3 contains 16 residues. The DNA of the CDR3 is TGTGCCAGTGCCGGGACAGCGCACTCTGGGGCCAACGTCCTGACTTTC. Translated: CASAGTAHSGANVLTF.

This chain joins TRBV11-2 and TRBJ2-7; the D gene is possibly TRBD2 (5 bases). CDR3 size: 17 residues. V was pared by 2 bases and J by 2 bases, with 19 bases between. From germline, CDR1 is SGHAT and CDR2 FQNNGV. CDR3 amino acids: CASSLTVPGSRAYEQYF. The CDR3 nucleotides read TGTGCCAGCAGCTTAACCGTGCCGGGATCACGTGCCTACGAGCAGTACTTC. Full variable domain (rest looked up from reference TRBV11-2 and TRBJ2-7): EAGVAQSPRYKIIEKRQSVAFWCNPISGHATLYWYQQILGQGPKLLIQFQNNGVVDDSQLPKDRFSAERLKGVDSTLKIQPAKLEDSAVYLCASSLTVPGSRAYEQYFGPGTRLTVT.

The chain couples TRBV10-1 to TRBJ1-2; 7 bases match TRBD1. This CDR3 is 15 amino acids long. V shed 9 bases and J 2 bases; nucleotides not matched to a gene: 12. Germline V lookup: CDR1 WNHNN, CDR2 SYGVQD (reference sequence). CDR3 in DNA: TGCGCCAGGGGGGACAGAATAAACTTAAACTATGGCTACACCTTC. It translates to CARGDRINLNYGYTF.

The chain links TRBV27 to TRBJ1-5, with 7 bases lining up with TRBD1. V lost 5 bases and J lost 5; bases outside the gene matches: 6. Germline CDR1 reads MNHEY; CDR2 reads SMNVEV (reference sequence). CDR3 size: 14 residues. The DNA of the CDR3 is TGTGCCAGCAGTCTTCGACAGGGTGATCAGCCCCAGCATTTT. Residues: CASSLRQGDQPQHF.

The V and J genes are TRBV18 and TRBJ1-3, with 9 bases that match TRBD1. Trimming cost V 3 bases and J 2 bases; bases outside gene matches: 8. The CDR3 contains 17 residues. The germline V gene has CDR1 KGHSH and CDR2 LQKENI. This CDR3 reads CASSPLPDRGAGNTIYF. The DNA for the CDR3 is TGTGCCAGCTCACCCCTACCCGACAGGGGGGCTGGAAACACCATATATTTT. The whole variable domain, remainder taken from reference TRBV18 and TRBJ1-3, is NAGVMQNPRHLVRRRGQEARLRCSPMKGHSHVYWYRQLPEEGLKFMVYLQKENIIDESGMPKERFSAEFPKEGPSILRIQQVVRGDSAAYFCASSPLPDRGAGNTIYFGEGSWLTVV.